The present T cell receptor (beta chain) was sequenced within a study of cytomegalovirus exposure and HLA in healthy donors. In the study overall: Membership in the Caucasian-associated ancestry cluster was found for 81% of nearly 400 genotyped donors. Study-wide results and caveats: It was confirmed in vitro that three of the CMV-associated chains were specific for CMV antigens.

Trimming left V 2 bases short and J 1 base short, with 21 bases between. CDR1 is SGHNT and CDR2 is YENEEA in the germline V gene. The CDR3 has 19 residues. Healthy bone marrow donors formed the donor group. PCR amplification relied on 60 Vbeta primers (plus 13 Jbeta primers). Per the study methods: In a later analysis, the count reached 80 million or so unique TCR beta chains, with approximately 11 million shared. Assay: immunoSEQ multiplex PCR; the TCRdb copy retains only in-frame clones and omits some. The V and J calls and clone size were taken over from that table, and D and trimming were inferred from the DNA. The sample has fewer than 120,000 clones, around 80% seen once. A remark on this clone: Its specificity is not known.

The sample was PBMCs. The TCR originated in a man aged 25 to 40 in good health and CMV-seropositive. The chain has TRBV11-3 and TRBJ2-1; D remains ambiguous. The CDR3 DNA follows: TGTGCCAGCAGCTTATTGGTAGTAGAACTCGTCAAGTCCTACAATGAGCAGTTCTTC. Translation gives CASSLLVVELVKSYNEQFF.